Described below is a single T cell receptor (beta chain) sequence and its context. This table comes from immunoSEQ multiplex PCR, and its TCRdb copy is limited to in-frame clones, with some not included. Of some 300,000 clones listed, 80% to 90% are singletons. This sample was included in a study of blood T cell repertoires in COVID-19. Study-level information: Collection of acute and convalescent COVID-19 samples took place in the United States, Italy and Spain.

The CDR3 covers 19 residues. V lost 0 bases, J lost 0 bases, and 12 bases stayed unmatched. Germline CDR1 and CDR2: PRHDT and FYEKMQ (reference sequence). The receptor was derived from a man younger than 40 who had recovered from COVID-19. The sequencing input was PBMCs or T cells enriched from blood (not recorded which). The V gene is TRBV13, the J gene TRBJ1-1; 8 bases are shared with TRBD1. The CDR3 reads CASSLGDRGLGHMNTEAFF. The CDR3, as DNA: TGTGCCAGCAGCTTAGGCGACAGGGGCCTTGGCCATATGAACACTGAAGCTTTCTTT.